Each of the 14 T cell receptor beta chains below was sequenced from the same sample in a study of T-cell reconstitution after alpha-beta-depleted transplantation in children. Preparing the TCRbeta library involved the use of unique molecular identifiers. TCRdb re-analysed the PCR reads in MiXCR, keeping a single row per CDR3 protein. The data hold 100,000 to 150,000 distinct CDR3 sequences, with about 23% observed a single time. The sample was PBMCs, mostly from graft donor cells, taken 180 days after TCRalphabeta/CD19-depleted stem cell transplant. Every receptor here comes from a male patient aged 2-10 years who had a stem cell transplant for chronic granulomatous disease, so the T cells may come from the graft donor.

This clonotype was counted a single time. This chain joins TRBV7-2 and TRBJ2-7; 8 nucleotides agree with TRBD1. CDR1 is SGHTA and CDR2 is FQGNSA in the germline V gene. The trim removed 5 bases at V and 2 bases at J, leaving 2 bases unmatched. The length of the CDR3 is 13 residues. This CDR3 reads CASSGQGPYEQYF. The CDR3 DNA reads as TGTGCCAGCAGCGGACAGGGACCCTACGAGCAGTACTTC.

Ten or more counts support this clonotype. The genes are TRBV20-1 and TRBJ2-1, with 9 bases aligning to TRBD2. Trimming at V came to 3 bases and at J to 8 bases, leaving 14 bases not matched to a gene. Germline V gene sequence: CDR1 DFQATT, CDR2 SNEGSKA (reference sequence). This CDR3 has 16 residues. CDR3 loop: CSARPPLAGGKYEQFF. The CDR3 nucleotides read TGCAGTGCTAGGCCCCCTCTTGCGGGAGGGAAGTATGAGCAGTTCTTC.

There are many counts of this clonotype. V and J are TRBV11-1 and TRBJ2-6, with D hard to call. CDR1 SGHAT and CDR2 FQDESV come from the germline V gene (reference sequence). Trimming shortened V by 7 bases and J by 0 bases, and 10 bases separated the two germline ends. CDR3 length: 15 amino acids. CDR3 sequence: CASKGLFSGANVLTF. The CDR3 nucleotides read TGTGCCAGCAAAGGCTTGTTCTCTGGGGCCAACGTCCTGACTTTC.

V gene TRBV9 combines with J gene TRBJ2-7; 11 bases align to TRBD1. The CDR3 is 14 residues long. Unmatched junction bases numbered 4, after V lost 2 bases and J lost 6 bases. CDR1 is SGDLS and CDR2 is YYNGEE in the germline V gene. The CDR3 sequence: CASSVGQGATEQYF. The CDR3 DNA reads TGTGCCAGCAGCGTTGGACAGGGGGCGACCGAGCAGTACTTC.

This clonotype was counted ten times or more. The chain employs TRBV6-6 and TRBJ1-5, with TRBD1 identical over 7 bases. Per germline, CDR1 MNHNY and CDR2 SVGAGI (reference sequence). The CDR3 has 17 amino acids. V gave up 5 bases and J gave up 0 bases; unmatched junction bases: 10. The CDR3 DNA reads TGTGCCAGCAGTCTCGCCCACAGGGGTTATAGCAATCAGCCCCAGCATTTT. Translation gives CASSLAHRGYSNQPQHF.

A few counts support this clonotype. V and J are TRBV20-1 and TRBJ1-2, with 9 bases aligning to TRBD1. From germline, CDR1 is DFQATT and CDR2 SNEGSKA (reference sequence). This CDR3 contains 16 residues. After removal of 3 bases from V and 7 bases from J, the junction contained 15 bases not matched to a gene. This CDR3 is CSASDLDRGGKGGYTF. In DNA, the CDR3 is TGCAGTGCTAGCGACTTGGACAGGGGTGGAAAAGGTGGCTACACCTTC.

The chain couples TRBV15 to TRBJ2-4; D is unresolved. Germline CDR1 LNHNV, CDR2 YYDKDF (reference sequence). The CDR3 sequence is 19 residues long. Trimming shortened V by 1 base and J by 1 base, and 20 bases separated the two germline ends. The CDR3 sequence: CATSRVGNLGIGAKNIQYF. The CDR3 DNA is TGTGCCACCAGCAGAGTTGGAAATCTGGGGATTGGTGCCAAAAACATTCAGTACTTC.

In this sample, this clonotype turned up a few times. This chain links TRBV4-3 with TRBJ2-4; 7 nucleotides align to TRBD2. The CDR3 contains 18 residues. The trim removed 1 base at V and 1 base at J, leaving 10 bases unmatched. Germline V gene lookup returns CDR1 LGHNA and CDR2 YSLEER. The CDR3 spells CASSQVGPSGAAKNIQYF. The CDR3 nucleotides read TGCGCCAGCAGCCAAGTGGGGCCAAGCGGGGCCGCCAAAAACATTCAGTACTTC.

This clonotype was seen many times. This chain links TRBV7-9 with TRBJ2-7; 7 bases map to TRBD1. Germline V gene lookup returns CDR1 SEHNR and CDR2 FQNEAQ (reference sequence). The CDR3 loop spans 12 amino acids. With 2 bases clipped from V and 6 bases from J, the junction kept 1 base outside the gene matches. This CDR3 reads CASSLTGAEQYF. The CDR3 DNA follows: TGTGCCAGCAGCTTAACAGGGGCCGAGCAGTACTTC.

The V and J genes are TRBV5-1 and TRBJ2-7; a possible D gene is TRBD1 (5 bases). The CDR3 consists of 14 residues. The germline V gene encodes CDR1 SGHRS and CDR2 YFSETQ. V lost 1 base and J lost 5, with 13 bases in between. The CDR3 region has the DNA TGCGCCAGCAGCTTGTTCGCAGGGCGAGACGAGCAGTACTTC. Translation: CASSLFAGRDEQYF.

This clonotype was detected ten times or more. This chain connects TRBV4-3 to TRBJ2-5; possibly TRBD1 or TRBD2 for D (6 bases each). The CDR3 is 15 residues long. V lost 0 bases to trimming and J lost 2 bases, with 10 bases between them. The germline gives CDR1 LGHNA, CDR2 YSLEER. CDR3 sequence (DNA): TGCGCCAGCAGCCAAGATGGGGGGCAGCAAGAGACCCAGTACTTC. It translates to CASSQDGGQQETQYF.

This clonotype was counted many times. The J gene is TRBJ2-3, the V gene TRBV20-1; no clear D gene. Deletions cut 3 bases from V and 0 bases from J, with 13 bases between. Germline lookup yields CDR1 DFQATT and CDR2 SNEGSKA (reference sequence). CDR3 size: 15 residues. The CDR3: CSASSRIPSTDTQYF. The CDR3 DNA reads TGCAGTGCTAGTTCCAGGATCCCTAGCACAGATACGCAGTATTTT.

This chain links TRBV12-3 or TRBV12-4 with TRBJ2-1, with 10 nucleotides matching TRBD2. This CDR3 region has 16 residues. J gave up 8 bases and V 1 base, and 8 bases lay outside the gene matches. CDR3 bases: TGTGCCAGCAGTTTAGGAGTTAGCGGGGGGACTTATGAGCAGTTCTTC. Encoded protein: CASSLGVSGGTYEQFF.

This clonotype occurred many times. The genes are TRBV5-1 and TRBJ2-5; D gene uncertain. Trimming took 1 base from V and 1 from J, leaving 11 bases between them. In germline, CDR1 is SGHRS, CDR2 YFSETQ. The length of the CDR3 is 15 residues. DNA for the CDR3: TGCGCCAGCAGCTTGCGTCCGGCCACCCAAGAGACCCAGTACTTC. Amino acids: CASSLRPATQETQYF.